What follows are 6 T cell receptor beta chains derived from one specimen sequenced in a study of CD8 T cells in Susac syndrome. Random hexamers primed reverse transcription of about 0.45 to 1 ug RNA. MiXCR, run by TCRdb on the immunoSEQ multiplex PCR reads, gives a single entry per CDR3 protein. The repertoire consists of roughly 400,000 distinct CDR3 sequences, with around 85% occurring once and the leading ten covering more than 0.09%. Sequencing was carried out using CD8+ T cells from PBMCs. These receptors were taken from a human donor with multiple sclerosis.

This chain joins TRBV7-9 and TRBJ2-1, with 13 bases that match TRBD2. This CDR3 comprises 19 residues. Unmatched junction bases numbered 10, after V lost 5 bases and J lost 0 bases. Per germline, CDR1 SEHNR and CDR2 FQNEAQ (reference sequence). CDR3 region: CASSLLGLAGDSSYNEQFF. The CDR3 bases are TGTGCCAGCAGCCTCTTAGGACTAGCGGGAGATAGCTCCTACAATGAGCAGTTCTTC.

The CDR3 sequence is CASSYRGERSEAFF. The CDR3, as DNA: TGTGCCAGCAGTTACAGGGGAGAGAGGAGTGAAGCTTTCTTT. This rearrangement joins TRBV6-2 or TRBV6-3 to TRBJ1-1; possibly TRBD1 for D (5 bases). The germline V and J ends were trimmed by 2 bases and 7 bases, with 14 bases remaining between them. Germline values: CDR1 MNHEY, CDR2 SVGEGT. CDR3 length: 14 residues.

This chain's CDR3 is CASSTSGRAGTDTQYF. The CDR3 coding sequence is TGCGCCAGCAGCACTAGCGGGAGGGCCGGGACAGATACGCAGTATTTT. This rearrangement joins TRBV4-1 to TRBJ2-3, with 13 bases matching TRBD2. Germline CDR1 and CDR2: MGHRA and YSYEKL. The CDR3 is made up of 16 amino acids. The J segment lost 3 bases and the V segment lost 5 bases, leaving 5 bases of the junction unmatched.

The rearrangement uses TRBV29-1 and TRBJ2-7; no definite D call. The germline V gene has CDR1 SQVTM and CDR2 ANQGSEA. The CDR3 loop spans 13 amino acids. The germline V and J ends were trimmed by 5 bases and 1 base, with 12 bases remaining between them. CDR3 region: CSVKSGGSYEQYF. Written as DNA, the CDR3 is TGCAGCGTTAAGTCTGGCGGTTCCTACGAGCAGTACTTC.

Concerning this clonotype: A read error may produce the germline difference seen at one junction end. The chain has TRBV27 and TRBJ2-7; the match to TRBD1 covers 9 bases. In germline, CDR1 is MNHEY, CDR2 SMNVEV (reference sequence). The CDR3 loop spans 16 amino acids. The CDR3 reads CASSLSGQGTLYEQYF. In DNA form, the CDR3 reads TGTGCCAGTAGTTTATCAGGACAGGGGACCCTTTACGAGCAGTACTTC.

This clonotype turned up a few times. One end of the junction varies from germline; a read error may be responsible. This CDR3 reads CASSDARANSNQPQHF. CDR3 DNA sequence: TGTGCTAGCAGTGATGCCAGGGCTAATAGCAATCAGCCCCAGCATTTT. This rearrangement joins TRBV2 to TRBJ1-5, with a weak D call TRBD1 (5 bases). There are 16 residues in the CDR3. Germline-derived CDR1 and CDR2 are SNHLY and FYNNEI. The whole variable domain, filled in from reference TRBV2 and TRBJ1-5, reads EPEVTQTPSHQVTQMGQEVILRCVPISNHLYFYWYRQILGQKVEFLVSFYNNEISEKSEIFDDQFSVERPDGSNFTLKIRSTKLEDSAMYFCASSDARANSNQPQHFGDGTRLSIL.